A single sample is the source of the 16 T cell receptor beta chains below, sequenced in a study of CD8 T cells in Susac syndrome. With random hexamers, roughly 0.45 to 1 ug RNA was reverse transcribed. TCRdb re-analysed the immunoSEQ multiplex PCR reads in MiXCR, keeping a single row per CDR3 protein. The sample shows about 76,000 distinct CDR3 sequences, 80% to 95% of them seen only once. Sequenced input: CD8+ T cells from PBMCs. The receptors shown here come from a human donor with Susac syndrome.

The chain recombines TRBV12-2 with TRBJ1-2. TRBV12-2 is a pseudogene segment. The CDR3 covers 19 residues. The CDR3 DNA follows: TGTGCAAGTCGCTTAGTTCGGGTTTCGGGCCCTCCACAGGACTATGGCTACACCTTC. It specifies CASRLVRVSGPPQDYGYTF.

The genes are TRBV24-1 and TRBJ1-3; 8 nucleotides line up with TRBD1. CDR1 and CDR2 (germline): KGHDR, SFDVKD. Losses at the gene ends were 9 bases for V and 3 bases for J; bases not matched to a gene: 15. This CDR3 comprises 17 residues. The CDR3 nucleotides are TGTGCCACCTCACTGCGGACAAGGACAGGGAGTGGAAACACCATATATTTT. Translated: CATSLRTRTGSGNTIYF.

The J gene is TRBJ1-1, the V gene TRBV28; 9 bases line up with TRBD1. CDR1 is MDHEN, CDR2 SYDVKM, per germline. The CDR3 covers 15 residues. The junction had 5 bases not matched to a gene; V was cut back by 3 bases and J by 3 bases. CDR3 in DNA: TGTGCCAGCAGTTTTCCGGGACAGGGTTACACTGAAGCTTTCTTT. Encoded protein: CASSFPGQGYTEAFF. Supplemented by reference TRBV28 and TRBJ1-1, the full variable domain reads DVKVTQSSRYLVKRTGEKVFLECVQDMDHENMFWYRQDPGLGLRLIYFSYDVKMKEKGDIPEGYSVSREKKERFSLILESASTNQTSMYLCASSFPGQGYTEAFFGQGTRLTVV.

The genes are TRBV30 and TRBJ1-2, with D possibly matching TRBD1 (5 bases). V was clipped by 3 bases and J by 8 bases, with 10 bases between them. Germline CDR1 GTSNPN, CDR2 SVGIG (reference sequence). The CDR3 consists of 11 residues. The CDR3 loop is CAWRQALGYTF. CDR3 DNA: TGTGCCTGGAGACAGGCCCTGGGCTACACCTTC.

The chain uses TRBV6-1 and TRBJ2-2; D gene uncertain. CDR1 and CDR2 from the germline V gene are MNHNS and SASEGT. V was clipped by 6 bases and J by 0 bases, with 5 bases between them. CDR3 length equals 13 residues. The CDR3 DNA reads TGTGCCAGCAGGGAGACGAACACCGGGGAGCTGTTTTTT. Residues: CASRETNTGELFF.

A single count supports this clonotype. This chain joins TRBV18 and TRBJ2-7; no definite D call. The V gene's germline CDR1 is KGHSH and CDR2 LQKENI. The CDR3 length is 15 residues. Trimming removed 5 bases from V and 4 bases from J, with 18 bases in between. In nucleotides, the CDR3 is TGTGCCAGCTCAAGTTTGGGCCAGGCAGATTACGAGCAGTACTTC. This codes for CASSSLGQADYEQYF.

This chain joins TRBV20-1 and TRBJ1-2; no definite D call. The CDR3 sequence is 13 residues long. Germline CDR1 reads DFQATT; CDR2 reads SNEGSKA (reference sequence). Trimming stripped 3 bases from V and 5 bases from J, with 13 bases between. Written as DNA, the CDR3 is TGCAGTGCTAGTGGGTCAGGTCCTTATGGCTACACCTTC. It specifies CSASGSGPYGYTF.

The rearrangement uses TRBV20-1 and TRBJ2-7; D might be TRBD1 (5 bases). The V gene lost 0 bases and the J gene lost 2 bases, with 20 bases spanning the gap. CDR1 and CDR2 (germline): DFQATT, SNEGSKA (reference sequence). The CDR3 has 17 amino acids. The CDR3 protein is CSARDAAGQGQPYEQYF. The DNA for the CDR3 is TGCAGTGCTAGAGATGCGGCAGGACAAGGCCAACCCTACGAGCAGTACTTC.

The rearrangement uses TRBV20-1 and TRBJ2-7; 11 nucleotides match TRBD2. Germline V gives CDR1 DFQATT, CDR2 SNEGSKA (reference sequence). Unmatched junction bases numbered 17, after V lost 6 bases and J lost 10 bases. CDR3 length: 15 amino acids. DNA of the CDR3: TGCAGTGCCAAGGGGGGACTAGCGGCCCGGGGGGGACAGTACTTC. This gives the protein CSAKGGLAARGGQYF.

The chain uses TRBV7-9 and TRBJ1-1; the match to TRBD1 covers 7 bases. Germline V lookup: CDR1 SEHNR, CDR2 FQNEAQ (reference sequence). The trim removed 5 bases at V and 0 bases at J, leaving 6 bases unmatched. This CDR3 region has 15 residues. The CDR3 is CASSQGQSLNTEAFF. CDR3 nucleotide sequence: TGTGCCAGCAGCCAGGGACAGTCATTGAACACTGAAGCTTTCTTT.

The CDR3 DNA reads TGTGCCAGCAGCCAAGATCACAGGGGGACGACCGGGGAGCTGTTTTTT. Residues: CASSQDHRGTTGELFF. The gene calls are TRBV4-2 and TRBJ2-2, with 8 bases identical to TRBD1. CDR1 and CDR2 from the germline V gene are LGHNA and YNFKEQ. The J segment lost 5 bases and the V segment lost 0 bases, leaving 5 bases of the junction unmatched. This CDR3 is 16 amino acids long.

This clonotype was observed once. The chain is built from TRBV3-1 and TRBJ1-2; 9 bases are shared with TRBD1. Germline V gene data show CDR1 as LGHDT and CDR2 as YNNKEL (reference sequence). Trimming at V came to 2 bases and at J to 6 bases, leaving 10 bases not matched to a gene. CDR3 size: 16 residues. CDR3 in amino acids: CASSQYRDRDSDGYTF. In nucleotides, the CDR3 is TGTGCCAGCAGCCAATACCGGGACAGGGATTCTGATGGCTACACCTTC.

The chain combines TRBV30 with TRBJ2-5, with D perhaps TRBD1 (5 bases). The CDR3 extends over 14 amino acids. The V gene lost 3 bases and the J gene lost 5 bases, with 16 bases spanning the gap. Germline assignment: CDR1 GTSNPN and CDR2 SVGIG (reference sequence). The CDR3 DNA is TGTGCCTGGAGAGGGCGGCAGGGTGGGGAGACCCAGTACTTC. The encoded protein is CAWRGRQGGETQYF.

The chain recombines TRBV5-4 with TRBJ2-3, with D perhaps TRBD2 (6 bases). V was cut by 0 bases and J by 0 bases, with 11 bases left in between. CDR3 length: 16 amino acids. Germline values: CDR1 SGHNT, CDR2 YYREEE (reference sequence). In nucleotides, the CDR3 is TGTGCCAGCAGCTTGGGGAAGCGGGCAAGCACAGATACGCAGTATTTT. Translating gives CASSLGKRASTDTQYF.

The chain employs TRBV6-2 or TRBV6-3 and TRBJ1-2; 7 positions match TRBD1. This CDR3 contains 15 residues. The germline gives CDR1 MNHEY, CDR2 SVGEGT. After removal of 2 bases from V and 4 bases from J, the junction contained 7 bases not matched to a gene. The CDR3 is CASSYRDSLSYGYTF. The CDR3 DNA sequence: TGTGCCAGCAGTTACCGGGACAGCCTAAGCTATGGCTACACCTTC.

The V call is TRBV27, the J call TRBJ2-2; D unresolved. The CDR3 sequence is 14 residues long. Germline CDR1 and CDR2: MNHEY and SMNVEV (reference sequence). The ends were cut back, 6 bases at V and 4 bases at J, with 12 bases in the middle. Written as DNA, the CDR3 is TGTGCCAGCAGAATAGGAGCAGCCACCGGGGAGCTGTTTTTT. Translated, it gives CASRIGAATGELFF.